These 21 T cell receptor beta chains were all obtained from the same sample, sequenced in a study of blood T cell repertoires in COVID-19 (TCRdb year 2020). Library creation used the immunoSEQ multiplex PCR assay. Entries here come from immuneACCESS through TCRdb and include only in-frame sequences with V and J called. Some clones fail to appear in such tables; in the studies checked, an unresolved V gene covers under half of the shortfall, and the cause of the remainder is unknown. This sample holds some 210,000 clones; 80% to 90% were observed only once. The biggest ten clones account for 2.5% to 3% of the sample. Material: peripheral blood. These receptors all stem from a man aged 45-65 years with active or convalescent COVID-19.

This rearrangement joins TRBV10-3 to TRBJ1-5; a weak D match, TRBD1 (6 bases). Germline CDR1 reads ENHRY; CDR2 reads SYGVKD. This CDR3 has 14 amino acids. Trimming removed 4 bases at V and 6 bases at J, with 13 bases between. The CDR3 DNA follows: TGTGCCATCAGTGTACAGGGCGCGGGTCAGCCCCAGCATTTT. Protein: CAISVQGAGQPQHF.

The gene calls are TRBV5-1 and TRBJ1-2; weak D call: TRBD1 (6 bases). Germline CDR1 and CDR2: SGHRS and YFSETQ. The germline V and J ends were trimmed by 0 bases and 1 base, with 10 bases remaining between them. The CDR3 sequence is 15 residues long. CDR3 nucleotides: TGCGCCAGCAGCTTGGAACAGGGATATAACTATGGCTACACCTTC. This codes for CASSLEQGYNYGYTF.

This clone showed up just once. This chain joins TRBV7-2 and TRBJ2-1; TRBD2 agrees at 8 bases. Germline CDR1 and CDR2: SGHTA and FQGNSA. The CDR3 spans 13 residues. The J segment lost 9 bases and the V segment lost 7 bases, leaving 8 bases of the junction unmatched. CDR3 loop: CASTSGLFVEQFF. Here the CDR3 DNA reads TGTGCCAGCACTAGCGGGCTTTTTGTTGAGCAGTTCTTC.

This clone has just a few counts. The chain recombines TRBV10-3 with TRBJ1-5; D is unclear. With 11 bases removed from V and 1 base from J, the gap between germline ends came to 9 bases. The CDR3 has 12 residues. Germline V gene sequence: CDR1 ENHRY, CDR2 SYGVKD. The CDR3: CASRESNQPQHF. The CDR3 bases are TGTGCCTCGCGGGAAAGCAATCAGCCCCAGCATTTT.

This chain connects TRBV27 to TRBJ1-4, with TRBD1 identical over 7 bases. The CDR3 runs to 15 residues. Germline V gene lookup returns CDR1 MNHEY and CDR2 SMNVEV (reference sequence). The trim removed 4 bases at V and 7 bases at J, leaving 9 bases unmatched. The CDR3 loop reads CASSSSGGRLEKLFF. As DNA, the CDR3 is TGTGCCAGCAGTTCCTCAGGGGGTAGACTTGAAAAACTGTTTTTT. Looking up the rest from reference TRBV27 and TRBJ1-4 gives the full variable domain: EAQVTQNPRYLITVTGKKLTVTCSQNMNHEYMSWYRQDPGLGLRQIYYSMNVEVTDKGDVPEGYKVSRKEKRNFPLILESPSPNQTSLYFCASSSSGGRLEKLFFGSGTQLSVL.

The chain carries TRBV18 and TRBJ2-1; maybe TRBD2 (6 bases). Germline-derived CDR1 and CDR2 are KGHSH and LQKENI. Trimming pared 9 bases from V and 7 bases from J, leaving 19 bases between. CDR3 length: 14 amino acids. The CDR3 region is CASAGLLSPNEQFF. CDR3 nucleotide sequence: TGTGCCAGTGCGGGACTCCTCTCGCCTAATGAGCAGTTCTTC.

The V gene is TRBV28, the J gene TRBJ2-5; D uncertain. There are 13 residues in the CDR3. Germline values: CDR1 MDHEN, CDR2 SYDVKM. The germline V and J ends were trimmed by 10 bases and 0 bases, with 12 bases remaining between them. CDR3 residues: CATAWQNQETQYF. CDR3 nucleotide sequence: TGTGCCACCGCTTGGCAGAACCAAGAGACCCAGTACTTC. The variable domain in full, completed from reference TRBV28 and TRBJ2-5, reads DVKVTQSSRYLVKRTGEKVFLECVQDMDHENMFWYRQDPGLGLRLIYFSYDVKMKEKGDIPEGYSVSREKKERFSLILESASTNQTSMYLCATAWQNQETQYFGPGTRLLVL.

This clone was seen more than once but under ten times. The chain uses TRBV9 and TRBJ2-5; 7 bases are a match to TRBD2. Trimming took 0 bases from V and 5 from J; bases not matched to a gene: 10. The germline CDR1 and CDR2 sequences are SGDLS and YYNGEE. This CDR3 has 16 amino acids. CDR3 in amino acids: CASSVDGGVMDETQYF. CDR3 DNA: TGTGCCAGCAGCGTAGATGGGGGGGTGATGGATGAGACCCAGTACTTC.

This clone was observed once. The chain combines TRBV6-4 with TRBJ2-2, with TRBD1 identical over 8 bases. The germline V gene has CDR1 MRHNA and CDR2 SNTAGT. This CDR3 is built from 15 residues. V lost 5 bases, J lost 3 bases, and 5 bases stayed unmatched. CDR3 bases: TGTGCCAGCAGTCGACAGGGGATGGACACCGGGGAGCTGTTTTTT. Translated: CASSRQGMDTGELFF.

Here the CDR3 reads CAISESTGARSGANVLTF. The CDR3 DNA reads as TGTGCCATCAGTGAGTCGACGGGTGCGCGTTCTGGGGCCAACGTCCTGACTTTC. The J gene is TRBJ2-6, the V gene TRBV10-3; D ambiguous. The V end lost 0 bases, the J end lost 1 base, and 13 bases lay between the germline ends. This CDR3 region has 18 residues. The germline V gene has CDR1 ENHRY and CDR2 SYGVKD.

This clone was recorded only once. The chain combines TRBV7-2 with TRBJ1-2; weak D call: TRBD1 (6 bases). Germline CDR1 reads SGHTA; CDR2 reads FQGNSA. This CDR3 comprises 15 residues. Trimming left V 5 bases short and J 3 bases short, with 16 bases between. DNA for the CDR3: TGTGCCAGCAGCGCAAAGGGGGGGGCTGACTATGGCTACACCTTC. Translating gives CASSAKGGADYGYTF.

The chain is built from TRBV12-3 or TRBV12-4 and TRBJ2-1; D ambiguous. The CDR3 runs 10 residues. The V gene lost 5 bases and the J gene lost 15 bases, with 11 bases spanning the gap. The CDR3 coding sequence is TGTGCCAGCAGTGGGCCACCCCGGTTCTTC. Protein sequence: CASSGPPRFF.

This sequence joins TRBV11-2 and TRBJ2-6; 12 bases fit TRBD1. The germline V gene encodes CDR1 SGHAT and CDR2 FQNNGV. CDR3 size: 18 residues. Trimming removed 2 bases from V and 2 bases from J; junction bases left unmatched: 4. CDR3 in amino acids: CASSLRDRGLTGANVLTF. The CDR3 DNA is TGTGCCAGCAGCTTAAGGGACAGGGGGCTAACTGGGGCCAACGTCCTGACTTTC.

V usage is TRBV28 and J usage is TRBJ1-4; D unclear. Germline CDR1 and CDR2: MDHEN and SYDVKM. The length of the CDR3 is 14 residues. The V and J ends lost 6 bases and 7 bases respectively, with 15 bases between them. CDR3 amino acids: CASSLLQRSEKLFF. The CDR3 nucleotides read TGTGCCAGCAGCTTACTCCAGCGGAGTGAAAAACTGTTTTTT.

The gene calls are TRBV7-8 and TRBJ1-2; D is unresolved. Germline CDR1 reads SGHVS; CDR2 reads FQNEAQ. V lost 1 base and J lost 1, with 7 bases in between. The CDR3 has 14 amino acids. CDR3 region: CASSLGSINYGYTF. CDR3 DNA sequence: TGTGCCAGCAGCTTAGGGTCTATTAACTATGGCTACACCTTC.

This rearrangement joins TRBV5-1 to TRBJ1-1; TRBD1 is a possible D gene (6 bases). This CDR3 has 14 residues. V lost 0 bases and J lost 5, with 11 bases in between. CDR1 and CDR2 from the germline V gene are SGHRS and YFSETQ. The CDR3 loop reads CASSLGTESTEAFF. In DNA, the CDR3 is TGCGCCAGCAGCTTGGGGACAGAATCAACTGAAGCTTTCTTT.

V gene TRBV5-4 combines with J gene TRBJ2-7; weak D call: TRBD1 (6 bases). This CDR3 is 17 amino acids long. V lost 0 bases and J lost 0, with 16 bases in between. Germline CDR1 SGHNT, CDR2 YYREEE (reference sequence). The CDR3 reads CASSLEPNRDVSYEQYF. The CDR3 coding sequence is TGTGCCAGCAGCTTGGAACCTAACAGGGATGTCTCCTACGAGCAGTACTTC.

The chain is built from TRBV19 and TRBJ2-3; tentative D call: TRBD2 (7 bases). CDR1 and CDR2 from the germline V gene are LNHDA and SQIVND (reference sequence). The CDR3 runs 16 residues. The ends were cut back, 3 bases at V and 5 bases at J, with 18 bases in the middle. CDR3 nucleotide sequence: TGTGCCAGTAGTATGAGAGGGGGGGGCCACATAGATACGCAGTATTTT. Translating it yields CASSMRGGGHIDTQYF.

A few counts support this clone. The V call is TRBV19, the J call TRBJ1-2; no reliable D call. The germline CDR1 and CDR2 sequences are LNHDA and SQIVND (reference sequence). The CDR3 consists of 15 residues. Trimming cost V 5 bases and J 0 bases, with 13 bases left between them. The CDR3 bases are TGTGCCAGTAGTCGAACGACTCCTACTAACTATGGCTACACCTTC. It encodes CASSRTTPTNYGYTF.

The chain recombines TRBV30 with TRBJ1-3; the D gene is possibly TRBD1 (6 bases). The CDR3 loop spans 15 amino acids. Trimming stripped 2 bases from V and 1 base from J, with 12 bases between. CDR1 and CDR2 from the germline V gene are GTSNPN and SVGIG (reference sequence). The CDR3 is CAWSSGDFSGNTIYF. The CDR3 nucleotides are TGTGCCTGGAGTTCAGGGGATTTTTCTGGAAACACCATATATTTT. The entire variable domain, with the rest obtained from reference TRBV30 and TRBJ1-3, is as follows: SQTIHQWPATLVQPVGSPLSLECTVEGTSNPNLYWYRQAAGRGLQLLFYSVGIGQISSEVPQNLSASRPQDRQFILSSKKLLLSDSGFYLCAWSSGDFSGNTIYFGEGSWLTVV.

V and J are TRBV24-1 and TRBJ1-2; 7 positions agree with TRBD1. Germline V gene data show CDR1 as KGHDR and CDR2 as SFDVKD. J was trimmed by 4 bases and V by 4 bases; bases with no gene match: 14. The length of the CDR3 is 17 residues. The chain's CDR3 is CATSDKRGPLAGYGYTF. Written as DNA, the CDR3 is TGTGCCACCAGTGACAAGAGGGGGCCTCTAGCCGGCTATGGCTACACCTTC.